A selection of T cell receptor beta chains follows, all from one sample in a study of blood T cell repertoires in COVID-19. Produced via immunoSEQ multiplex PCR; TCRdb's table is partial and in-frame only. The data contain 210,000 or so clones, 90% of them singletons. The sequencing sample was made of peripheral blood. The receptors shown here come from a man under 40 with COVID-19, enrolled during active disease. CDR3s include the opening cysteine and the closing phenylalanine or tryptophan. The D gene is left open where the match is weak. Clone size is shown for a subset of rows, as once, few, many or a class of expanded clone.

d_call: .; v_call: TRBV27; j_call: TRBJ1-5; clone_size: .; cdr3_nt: TGTGCCAGCAGCCATCGGGGGAGCAATCAGCCCCAGCATTTT; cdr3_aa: CASSHRGSNQPQHF
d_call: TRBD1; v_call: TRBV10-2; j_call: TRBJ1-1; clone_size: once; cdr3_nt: TGCGCCAGCAGTGGAAAACCGGGACAGGGGGGCCGGAACACTGAAGCTTTCTTT; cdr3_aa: CASSGKPGQGGRNTEAFF
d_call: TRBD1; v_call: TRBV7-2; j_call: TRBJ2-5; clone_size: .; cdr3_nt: TGTGCCAGCAGCCATCCTACAGGGGTAGAGACCCAGTACTTC; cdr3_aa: CASSHPTGVETQYF
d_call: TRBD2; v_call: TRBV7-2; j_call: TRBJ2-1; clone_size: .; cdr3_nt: TGTGCCAGCAGCTTAGGAGCGGGACGTAGCCATGAGCAGTTCTTC; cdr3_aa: CASSLGAGRSHEQFF
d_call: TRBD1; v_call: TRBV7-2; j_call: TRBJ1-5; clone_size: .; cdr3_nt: TGTGCCAGCAGCCCTGGGACAGGGGGCGGCAATCAGCCCCAGCATTTT; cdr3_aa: CASSPGTGGGNQPQHF
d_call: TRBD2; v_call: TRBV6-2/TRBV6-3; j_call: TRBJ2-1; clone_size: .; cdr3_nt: TGTGCCAGCAGTCCGCACGCCGGGACTAGCGGGAGGGCCCGCAATGAGCAGTTCTTC; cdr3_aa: CASSPHAGTSGRARNEQFF
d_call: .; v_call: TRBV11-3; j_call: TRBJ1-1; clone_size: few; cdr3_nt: TGTGCCAGCAGCTTCTATACGTCCACTGAAGCTTTCTTT; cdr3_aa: CASSFYTSTEAFF
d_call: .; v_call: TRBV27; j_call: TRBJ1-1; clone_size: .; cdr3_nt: TGTGCCAGCAGTTTACGCAGAAACACTGAAGCTTTCTTT; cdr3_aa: CASSLRRNTEAFF
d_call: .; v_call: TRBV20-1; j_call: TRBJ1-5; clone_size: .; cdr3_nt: TGCAGTGCTAGTCCGGGGATGAGCAATCAGCCCCAGCATTTT; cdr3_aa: CSASPGMSNQPQHF
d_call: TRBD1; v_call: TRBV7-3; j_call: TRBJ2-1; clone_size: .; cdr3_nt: TGTGCCAGCAGCTTCGGGACAGGGCGTCTCAATGAGCAGTTCTTC; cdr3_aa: CASSFGTGRLNEQFF
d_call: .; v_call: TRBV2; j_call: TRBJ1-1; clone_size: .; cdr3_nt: TGTGCCAGCACCTCAGACAGGACCCAAAGGAACACTGAAGCTTTCTTT; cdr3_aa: CASTSDRTQRNTEAFF
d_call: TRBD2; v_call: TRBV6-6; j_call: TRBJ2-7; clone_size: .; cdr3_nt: TGTGCCAGCAGTTCTGACGGTACCGGGAGGTTCGAGCAGTACTTC; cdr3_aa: CASSSDGTGRFEQYF
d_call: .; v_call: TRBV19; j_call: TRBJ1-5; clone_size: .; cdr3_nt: TGTGCCAGTAGTATACGAGTAGATTATAGCAATCAGCCCCAGCATTTT; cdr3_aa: CASSIRVDYSNQPQHF
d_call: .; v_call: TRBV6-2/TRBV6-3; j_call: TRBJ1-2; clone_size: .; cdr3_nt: TGTGCCAGCAGCCCCGGCTATGGCTACACCTTC; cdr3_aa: CASSPGYGYTF
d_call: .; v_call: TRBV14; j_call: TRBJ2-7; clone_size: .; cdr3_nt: TGTGCCAGCAGCCATTACACGGGATACGAGCAGTACTTC; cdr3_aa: CASSHYTGYEQYF
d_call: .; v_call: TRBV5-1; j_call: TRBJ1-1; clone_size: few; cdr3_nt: TGCGCCAGCAGCTTGGGAACTACAGGCTCCACTGAAGCTTTCTTT; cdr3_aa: CASSLGTTGSTEAFF
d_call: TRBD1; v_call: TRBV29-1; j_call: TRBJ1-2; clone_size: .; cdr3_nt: TGCAGCGTACACAGGGGTTTCGGTTATGGCTACACCTTC; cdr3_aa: CSVHRGFGYGYTF
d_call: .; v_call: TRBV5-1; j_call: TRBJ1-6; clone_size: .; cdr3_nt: TGCGCCAGCAGCTTGGCCGGTCAACGCTATAATTCACCCCTCCACTTT; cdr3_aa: CASSLAGQRYNSPLHF
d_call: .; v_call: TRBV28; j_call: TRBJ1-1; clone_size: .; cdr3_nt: TGTGCCAGCAGTTTAGGCGCAGTCGGGGGTAACACTGAAGCTTTCTTT; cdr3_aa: CASSLGAVGGNTEAFF
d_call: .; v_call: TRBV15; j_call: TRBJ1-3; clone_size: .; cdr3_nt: TGTGCCACCAGCAGAGGTCAGGGTACTGGAAACACCATATATTTT; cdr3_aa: CATSRGQGTGNTIYF
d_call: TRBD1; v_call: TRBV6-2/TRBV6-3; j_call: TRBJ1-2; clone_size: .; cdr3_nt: TGTGCCAGCAGTTACTCGGGCAGGGGGAGCTATGGCTACACCTTC; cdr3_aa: CASSYSGRGSYGYTF
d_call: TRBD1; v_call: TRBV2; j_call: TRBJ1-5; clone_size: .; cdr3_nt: TGTGCCAGCAGGGAAGGGTGGACAGGTCAGCCCCAGCATTTT; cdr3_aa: CASREGWTGQPQHF
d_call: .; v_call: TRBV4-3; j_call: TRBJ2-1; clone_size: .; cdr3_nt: TGCGCCAGCAGCCAAGACAGGGGCAAGTACAATGAGCAGTTCTTC; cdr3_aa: CASSQDRGKYNEQFF
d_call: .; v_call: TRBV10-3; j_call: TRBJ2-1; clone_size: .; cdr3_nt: TGTGCCATCAGTGAGCGAGGGCCCAAGCAGTTCTTC; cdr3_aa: CAISERGPKQFF
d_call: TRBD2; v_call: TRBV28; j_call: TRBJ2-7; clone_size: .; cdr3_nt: TGTGCCAGCAGCTTCCCTAGCGGGAGGGCCTACGAGCAGTACTTC; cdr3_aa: CASSFPSGRAYEQYF
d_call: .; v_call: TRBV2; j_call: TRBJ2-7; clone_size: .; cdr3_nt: TGTGCCAGCCGGGACTGGCGCTCCTACGAGCAGTACTTC; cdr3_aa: CASRDWRSYEQYF
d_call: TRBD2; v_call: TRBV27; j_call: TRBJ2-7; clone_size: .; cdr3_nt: TGTGCCAGCAGTTTAATAGGGACTAGTCTCGACGAGCAGTACTTC; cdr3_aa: CASSLIGTSLDEQYF
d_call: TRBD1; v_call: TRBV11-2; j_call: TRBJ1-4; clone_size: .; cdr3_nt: TGTGCCAGCAGCTTAGGAGCACTAGGGACAGGGAGAGGGAAACTGTTTTTT; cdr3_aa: CASSLGALGTGRGKLFF
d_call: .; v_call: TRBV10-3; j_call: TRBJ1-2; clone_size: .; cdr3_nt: TGTGCCCTACGGGACACAAAGGGGCCTAACTATGGCTACACCTTC; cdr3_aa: CALRDTKGPNYGYTF
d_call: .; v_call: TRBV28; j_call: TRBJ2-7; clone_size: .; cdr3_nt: TGTGCCAGCAGTTCCCAGTACGAGCAGTACTTC; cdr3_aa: CASSSQYEQYF
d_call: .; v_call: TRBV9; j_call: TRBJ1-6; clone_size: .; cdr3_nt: TGTGCCAGCAGCCAATCCCAGGGGTCACCCCTCCACTTT; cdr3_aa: CASSQSQGSPLHF
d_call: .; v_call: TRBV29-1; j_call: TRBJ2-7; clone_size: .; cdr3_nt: TGCAGCGTTCGGACATTGCCCTACGAGCAGTACTTC; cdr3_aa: CSVRTLPYEQYF
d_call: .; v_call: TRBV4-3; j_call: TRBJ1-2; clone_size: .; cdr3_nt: TGCGCCAGCAGCCAAGAAGCGGTTATACACAACTATGGCTACACCTTC; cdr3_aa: CASSQEAVIHNYGYTF
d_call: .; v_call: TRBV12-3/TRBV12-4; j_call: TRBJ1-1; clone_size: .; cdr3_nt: TGTGCCAGCAGTTTTTCGTCCAACACTGAAGCTTTCTTT; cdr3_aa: CASSFSSNTEAFF
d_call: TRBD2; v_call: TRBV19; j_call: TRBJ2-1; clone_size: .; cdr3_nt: TGTGCCAGTAGTATAGAGGGGACTAGCGGTTTTTACAATGAGCAGTTCTTC; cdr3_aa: CASSIEGTSGFYNEQFF
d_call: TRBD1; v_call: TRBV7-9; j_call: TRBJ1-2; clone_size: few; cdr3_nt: TGTGCCAGCAGCTTAGCGCCGGACAGGGAGACTAACTATGGCTACACCTTC; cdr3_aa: CASSLAPDRETNYGYTF
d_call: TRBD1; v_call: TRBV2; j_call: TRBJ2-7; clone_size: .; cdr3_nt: TGTGCCAGCAGTGAGGGGGACAGGGGGAATACCTACGAGCAGTACTTC; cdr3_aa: CASSEGDRGNTYEQYF
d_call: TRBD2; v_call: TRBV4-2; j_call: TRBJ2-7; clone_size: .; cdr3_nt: TGTGCCAGCAGCCAAGAAGCGGGGGCCACTATCTTAACCGAGCAGTACTTC; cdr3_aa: CASSQEAGATILTEQYF
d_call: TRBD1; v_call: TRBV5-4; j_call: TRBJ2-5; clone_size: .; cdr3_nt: TGTGCCAGCAGCCGCCAGACAGGGGTGGAGACCCAGTACTTC; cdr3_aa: CASSRQTGVETQYF
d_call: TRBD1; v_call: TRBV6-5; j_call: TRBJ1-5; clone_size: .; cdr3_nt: TGTGCCACGCGGGGGACAGGGTATAGCAATCAGCCCCAGCATTTT; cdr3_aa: CATRGTGYSNQPQHF
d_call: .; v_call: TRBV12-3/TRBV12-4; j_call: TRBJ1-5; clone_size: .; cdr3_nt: TGTGCCAGCAGCTACAGTAGCAATCAGCCCCAGCATTTT; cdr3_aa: CASSYSSNQPQHF
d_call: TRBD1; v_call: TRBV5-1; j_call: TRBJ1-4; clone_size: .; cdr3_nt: TGCGCCAGCAGCTTGGCCAGCAGGGGGCGCGTGGGGTCTTATGATGAAAAACTGTTTTTT; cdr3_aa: CASSLASRGRVGSYDEKLFF
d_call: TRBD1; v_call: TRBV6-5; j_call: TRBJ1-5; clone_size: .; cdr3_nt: TGTGCCAGCAGTTACGGGACAGGGGGGCAGCCCCAGCATTTT; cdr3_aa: CASSYGTGGQPQHF
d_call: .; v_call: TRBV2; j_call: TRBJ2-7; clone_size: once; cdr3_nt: TGTGCCAGCGGGAGAGGCGTCGACTACGAGCAGTACTTC; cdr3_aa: CASGRGVDYEQYF
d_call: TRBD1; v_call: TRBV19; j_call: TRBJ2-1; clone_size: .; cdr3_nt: TGTGCCAGTAGTATAGGCCCGGGACAGGGGTTTGAGCAGTTCTTC; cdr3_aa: CASSIGPGQGFEQFF
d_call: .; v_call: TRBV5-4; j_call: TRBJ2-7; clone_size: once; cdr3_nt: TGTGCCAGCAGCCACCCAAGCGGCTACGAGCAGTACTTC; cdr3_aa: CASSHPSGYEQYF
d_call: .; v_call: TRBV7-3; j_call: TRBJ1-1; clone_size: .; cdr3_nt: TGTGCCAGCAGCATCCACAGGGTCACTGAAGCTTTCTTT; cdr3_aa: CASSIHRVTEAFF
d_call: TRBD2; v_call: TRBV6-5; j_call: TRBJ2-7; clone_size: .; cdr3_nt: TGTGCCAGCAGAGAGACTAGCGGGATCGCCTACGAGCAGTACTTC; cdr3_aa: CASRETSGIAYEQYF
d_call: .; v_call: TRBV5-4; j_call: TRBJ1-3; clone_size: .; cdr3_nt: TGTGCCAGCAGCCCGACAGGTCGGAGCTCTGGAAACACCATATATTTT; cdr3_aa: CASSPTGRSSGNTIYF
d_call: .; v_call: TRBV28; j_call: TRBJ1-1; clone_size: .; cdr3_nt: TGTGCCAGCAGTTTCTACAGGGAGCTTGACACTGAAGCTTTCTTT; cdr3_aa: CASSFYRELDTEAFF
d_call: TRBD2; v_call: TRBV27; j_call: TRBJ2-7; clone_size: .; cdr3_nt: TGTGCCAGCAGTTTGGGGACTAGCGTCTACGAGCAGTACTTC; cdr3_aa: CASSLGTSVYEQYF
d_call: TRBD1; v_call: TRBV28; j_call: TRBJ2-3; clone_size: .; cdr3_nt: TGTGCCAGCAGCTATGTGGGGACAGGGGGAGATACGCAGTATTTT; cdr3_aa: CASSYVGTGGDTQYF
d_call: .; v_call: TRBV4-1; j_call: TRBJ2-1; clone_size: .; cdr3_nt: TGCGCCAGCAGCCAAGATCTCTTTGGTACAGGGTGGGGAGAGAGGTTCTTC; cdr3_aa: CASSQDLFGTGWGERFF